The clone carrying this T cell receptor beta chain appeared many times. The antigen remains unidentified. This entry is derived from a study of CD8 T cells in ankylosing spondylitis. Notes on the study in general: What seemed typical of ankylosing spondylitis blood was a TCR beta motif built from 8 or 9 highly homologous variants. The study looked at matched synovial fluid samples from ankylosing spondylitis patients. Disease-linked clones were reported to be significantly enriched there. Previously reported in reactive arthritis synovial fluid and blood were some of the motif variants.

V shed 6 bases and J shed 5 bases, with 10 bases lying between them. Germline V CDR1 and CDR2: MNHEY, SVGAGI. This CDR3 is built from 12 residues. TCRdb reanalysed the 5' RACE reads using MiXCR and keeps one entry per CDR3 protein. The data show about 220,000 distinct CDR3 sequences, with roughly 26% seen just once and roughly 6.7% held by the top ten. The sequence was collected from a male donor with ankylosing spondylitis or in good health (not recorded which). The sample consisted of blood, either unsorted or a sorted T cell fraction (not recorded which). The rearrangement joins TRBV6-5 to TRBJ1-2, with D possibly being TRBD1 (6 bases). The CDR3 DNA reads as TGTGCCAGCAGCTCACAGGGATATGGCTACACCTTC. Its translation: CASSSQGYGYTF.